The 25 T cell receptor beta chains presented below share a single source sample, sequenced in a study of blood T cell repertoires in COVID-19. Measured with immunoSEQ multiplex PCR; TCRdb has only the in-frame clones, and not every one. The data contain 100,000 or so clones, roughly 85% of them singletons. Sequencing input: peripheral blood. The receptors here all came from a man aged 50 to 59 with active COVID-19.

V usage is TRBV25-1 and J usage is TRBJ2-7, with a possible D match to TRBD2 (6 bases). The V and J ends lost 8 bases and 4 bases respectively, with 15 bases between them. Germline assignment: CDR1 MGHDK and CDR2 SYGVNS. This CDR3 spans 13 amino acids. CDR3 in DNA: TGTGCCAGCCGAGACCCAGGAGGGTACGAGCAGTACTTC. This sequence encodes CASRDPGGYEQYF.

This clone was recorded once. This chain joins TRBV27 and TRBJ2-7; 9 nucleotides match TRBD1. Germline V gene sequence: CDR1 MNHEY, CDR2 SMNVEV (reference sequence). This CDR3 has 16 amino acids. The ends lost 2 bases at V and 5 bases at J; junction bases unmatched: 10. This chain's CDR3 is CASSLIGDRALNEQYF. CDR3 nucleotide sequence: TGTGCCAGCAGTTTAATCGGGGACAGGGCGTTGAACGAGCAGTACTTC.

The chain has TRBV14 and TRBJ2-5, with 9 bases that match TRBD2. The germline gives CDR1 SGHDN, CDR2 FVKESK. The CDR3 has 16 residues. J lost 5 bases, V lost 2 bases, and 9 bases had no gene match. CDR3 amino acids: CASSQSGLAIGETQYF. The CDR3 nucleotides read TGTGCCAGCAGCCAATCCGGACTAGCGATAGGGGAGACCCAGTACTTC.

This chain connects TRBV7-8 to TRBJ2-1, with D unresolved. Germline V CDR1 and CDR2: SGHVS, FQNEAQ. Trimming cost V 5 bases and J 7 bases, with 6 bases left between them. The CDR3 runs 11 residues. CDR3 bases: TGTGCCAGCAGCCCTACTAATGAGCAGTTCTTC. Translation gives CASSPTNEQFF.

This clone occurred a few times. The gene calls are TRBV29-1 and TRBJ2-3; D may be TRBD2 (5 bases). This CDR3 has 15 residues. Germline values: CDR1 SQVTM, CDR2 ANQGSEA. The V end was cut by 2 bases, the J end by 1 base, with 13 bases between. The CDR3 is CSVEMTGKGTDTQYF. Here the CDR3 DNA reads TGCAGCGTTGAAATGACCGGGAAAGGCACAGATACGCAGTATTTT.

The CDR3, as DNA: TGTGCCAGCAGGGGAACAGGGGAAAAACTGTTTTTT. It is translated as CASRGTGEKLFF. The rearrangement uses TRBV5-5 and TRBJ1-4; D may be TRBD1 (6 bases). The V end was cut by 5 bases, the J end by 8 bases, with 10 bases between. Germline loops: CDR1 SGHKS, CDR2 YYEKEE (reference sequence). The CDR3 length is 12 residues.

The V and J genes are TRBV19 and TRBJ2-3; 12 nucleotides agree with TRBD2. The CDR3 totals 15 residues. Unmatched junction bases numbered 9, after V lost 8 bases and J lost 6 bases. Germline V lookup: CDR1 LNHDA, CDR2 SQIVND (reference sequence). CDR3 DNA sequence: TGTGCCAGTCGAGGACTAGCGGGGTCAAGGGATACGCAGTATTTT. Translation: CASRGLAGSRDTQYF.

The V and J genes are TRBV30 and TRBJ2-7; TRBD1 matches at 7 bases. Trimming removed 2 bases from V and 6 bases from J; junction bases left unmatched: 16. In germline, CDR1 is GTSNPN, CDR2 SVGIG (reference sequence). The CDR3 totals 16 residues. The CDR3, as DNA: TGTGCCTGGAGTCAGACCGGGACAGCCCTTTCGGGCGAGCAGTACTTC. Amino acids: CAWSQTGTALSGEQYF.

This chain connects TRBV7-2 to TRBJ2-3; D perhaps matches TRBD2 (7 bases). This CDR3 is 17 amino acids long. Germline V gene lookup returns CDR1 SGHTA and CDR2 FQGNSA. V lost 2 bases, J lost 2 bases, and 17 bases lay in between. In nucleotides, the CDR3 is TGTGCCAGCAGCTTACTGGGCGGGGGCCTCCACACAGATACGCAGTATTTT. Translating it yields CASSLLGGGLHTDTQYF.

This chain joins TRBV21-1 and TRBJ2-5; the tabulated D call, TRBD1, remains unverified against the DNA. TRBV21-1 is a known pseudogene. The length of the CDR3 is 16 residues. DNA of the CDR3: TGTGCCAGCAGCAATCCCCCAGACAGGGGGAAAGAGACCCAGTACTTC. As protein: CASSNPPDRGKETQYF.

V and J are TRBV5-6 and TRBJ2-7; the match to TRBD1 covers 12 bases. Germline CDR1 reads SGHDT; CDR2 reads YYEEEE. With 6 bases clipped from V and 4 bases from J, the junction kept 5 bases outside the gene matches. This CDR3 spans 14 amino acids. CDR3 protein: CASNWGQGAYEQYF. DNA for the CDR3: TGTGCCAGCAACTGGGGACAGGGGGCTTACGAGCAGTACTTC.

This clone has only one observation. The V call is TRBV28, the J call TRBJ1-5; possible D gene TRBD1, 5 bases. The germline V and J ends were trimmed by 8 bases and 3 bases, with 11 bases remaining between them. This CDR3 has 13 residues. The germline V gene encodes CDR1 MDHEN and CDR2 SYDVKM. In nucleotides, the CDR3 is TGTGCCAGCCGAACAGGCAACAATCAGCCCCAGCATTTT. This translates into CASRTGNNQPQHF.

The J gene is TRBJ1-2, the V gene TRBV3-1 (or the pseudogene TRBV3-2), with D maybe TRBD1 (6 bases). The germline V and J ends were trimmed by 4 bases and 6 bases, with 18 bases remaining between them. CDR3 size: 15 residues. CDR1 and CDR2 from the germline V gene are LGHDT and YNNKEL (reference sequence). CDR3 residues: CASSPGVRAAHGYTF. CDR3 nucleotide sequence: TGTGCCAGCAGCCCAGGGGTCAGGGCAGCCCATGGCTACACCTTC.

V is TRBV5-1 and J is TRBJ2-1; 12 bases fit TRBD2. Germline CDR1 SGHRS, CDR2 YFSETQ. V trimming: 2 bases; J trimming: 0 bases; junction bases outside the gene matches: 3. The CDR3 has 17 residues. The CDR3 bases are TGCGCCAGCAGCTTCCCACTAGCGGGGGGCTCCTACAATGAGCAGTTCTTC. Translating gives CASSFPLAGGSYNEQFF. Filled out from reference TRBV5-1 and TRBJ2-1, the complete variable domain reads KAGVTQTPRYLIKTRGQQVTLSCSPISGHRSVSWYQQTPGQGLQFLFEYFSETQRNKGNFPGRFSGRQFSNSRSEMNVSTLELGDSALYLCASSFPLAGGSYNEQFFGPGTRLTVL.

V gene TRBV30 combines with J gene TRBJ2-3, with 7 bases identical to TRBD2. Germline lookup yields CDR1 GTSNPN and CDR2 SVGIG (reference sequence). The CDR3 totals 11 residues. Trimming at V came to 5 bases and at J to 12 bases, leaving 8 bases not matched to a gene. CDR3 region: CAWEGGSSQYF. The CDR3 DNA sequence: TGTGCCTGGGAGGGAGGGAGCAGCCAGTATTTT.

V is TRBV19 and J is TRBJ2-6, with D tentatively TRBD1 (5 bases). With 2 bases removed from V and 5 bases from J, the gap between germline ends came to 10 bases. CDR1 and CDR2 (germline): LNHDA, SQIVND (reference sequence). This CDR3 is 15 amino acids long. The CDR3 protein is CASSIPGWRANVLTF. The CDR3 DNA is TGTGCCAGTAGTATACCAGGGTGGAGGGCCAACGTCCTGACTTTC.

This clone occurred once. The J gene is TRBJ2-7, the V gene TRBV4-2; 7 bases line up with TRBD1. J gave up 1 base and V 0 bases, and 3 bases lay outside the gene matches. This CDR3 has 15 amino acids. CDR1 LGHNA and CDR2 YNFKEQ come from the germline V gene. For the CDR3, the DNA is TGTGCCAGCAGCCAAGAGGGGACAGCGTCCTACGAGCAGTACTTC. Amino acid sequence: CASSQEGTASYEQYF.

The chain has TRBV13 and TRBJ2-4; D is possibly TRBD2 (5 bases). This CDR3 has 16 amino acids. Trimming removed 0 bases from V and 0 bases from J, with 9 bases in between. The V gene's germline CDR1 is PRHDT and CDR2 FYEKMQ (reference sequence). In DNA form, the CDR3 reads TGTGCCAGCAGCTTAGGGCCCGGGATAGCCAAAAACATTCAGTACTTC. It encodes CASSLGPGIAKNIQYF.

CDR3 residues: CASTSFGESDYGYTF. CDR3 coding DNA: TGTGCCAGCACCTCATTCGGGGAGTCTGACTATGGCTACACCTTC. V is TRBV11-1 and J is TRBJ1-2; D is ambiguous. This CDR3 has 15 amino acids. V lost 7 bases, J lost 3 bases, and 18 bases lay in between. The V gene's germline CDR1 is SGHAT and CDR2 FQDESV (reference sequence). Filled out from reference TRBV11-1 and TRBJ1-2, the complete variable domain reads EAEVAQSPRYKITEKSQAVAFWCDPISGHATLYWYRQILGQGPELLVQFQDESVVDDSQLPKDRFSAERLKGVDSTLKIQPAELGDSAMYLCASTSFGESDYGYTFGSGTRLTVV.

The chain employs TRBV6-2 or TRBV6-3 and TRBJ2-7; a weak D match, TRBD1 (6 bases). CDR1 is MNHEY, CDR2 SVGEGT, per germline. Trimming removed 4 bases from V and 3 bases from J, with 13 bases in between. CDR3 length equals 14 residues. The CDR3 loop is CASSWGQQIYEQYF. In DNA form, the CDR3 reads TGTGCCAGCAGTTGGGGACAACAGATCTACGAGCAGTACTTC.

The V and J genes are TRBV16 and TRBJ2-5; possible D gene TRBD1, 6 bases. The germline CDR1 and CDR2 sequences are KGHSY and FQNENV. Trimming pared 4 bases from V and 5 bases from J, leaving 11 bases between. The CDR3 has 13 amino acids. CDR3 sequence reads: CASSPGTRETQYF. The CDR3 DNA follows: TGTGCCAGCAGCCCAGGGACAAGGGAGACCCAGTACTTC.

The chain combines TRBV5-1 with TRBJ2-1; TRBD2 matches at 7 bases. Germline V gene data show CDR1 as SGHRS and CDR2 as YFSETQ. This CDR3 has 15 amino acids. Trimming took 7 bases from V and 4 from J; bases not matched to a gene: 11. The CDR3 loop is CASLVAPGGYNEQFF. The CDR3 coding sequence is TGCGCCAGCTTGGTGGCTCCGGGGGGTTACAATGAGCAGTTCTTC.

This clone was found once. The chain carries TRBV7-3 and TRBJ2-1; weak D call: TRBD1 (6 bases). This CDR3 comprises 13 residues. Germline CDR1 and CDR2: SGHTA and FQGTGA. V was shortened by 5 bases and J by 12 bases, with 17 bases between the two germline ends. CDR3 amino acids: CASSPRGTQGQFF. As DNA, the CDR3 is TGTGCCAGCAGCCCGAGGGGGACCCAGGGGCAGTTCTTC.

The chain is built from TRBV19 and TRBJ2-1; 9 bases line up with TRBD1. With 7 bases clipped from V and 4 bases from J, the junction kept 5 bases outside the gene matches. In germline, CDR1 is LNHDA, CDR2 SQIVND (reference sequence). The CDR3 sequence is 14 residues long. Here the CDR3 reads CASTTGGNYNEQFF. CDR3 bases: TGTGCCAGTACGACAGGGGGGAATTACAATGAGCAGTTCTTC.

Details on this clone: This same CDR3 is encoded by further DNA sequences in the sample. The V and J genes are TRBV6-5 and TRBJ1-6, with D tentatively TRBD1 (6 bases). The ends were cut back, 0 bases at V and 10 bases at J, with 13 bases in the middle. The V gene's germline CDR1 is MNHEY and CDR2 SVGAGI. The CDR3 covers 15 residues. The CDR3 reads CASSYSQGTSSPLHF. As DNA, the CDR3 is TGTGCCAGCAGTTACTCTCAGGGGACGAGCTCACCCCTCCACTTT.